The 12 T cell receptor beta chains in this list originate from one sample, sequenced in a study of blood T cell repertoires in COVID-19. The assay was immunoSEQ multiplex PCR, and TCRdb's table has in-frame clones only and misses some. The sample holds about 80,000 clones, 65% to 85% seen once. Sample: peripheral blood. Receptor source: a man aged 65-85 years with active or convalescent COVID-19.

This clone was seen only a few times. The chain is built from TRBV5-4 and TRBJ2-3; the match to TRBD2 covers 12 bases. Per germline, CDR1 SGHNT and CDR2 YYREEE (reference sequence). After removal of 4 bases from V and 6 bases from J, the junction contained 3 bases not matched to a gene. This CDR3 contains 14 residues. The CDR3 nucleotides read TGTGCCAGCAGCCCTAGCGGGGGGGTGGATACGCAGTATTTT. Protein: CASSPSGGVDTQYF.

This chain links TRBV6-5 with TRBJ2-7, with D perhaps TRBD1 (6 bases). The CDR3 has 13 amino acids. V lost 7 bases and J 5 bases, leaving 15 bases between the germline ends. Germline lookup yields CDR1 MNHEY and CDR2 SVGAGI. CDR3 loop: CASNLLRGHEQYF. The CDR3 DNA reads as TGTGCCAGCAATCTCCTCAGGGGTCACGAGCAGTACTTC.

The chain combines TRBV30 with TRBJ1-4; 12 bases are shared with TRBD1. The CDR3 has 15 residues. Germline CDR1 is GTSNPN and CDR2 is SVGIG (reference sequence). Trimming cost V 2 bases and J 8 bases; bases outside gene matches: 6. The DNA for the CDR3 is TGTGCCTGGAGTCGCTCCGGGACAGGGGGCGAAAAACTGTTTTTT. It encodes CAWSRSGTGGEKLFF.

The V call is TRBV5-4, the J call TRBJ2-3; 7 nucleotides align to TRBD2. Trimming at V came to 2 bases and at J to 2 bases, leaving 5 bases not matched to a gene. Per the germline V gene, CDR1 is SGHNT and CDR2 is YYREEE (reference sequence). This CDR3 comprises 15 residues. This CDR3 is CASSFPGLLTDTQYF. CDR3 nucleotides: TGTGCCAGCAGCTTTCCGGGACTACTCACAGATACGCAGTATTTT. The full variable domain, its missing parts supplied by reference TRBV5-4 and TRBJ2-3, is ETGVTQSPTHLIKTRGQQVTLRCSSQSGHNTVSWYQQALGQGPQFIFQYYREEENGRGNFPPRFSGLQFPNYSSELNVNALELDDSALYLCASSFPGLLTDTQYFGPGTRLTVL.

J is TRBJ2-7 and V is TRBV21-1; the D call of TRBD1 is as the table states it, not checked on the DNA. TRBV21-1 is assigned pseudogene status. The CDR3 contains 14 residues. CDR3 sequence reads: CASSQILKPYEQYF. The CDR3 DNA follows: TGTGCCAGCAGCCAGATCTTAAAACCCTACGAGCAGTACTTC.

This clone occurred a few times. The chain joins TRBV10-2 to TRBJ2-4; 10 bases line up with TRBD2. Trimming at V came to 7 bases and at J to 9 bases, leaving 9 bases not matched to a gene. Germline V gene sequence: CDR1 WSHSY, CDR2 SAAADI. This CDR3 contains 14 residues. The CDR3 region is CASKEGTSDVIQYF. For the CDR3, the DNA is TGCGCCAGCAAGGAAGGGACTAGCGACGTCATTCAGTACTTC.

The CDR3, as DNA: TGTGCCAGCAGCCGAAGGGGCGAGCAAGAGACCCAGTACTTC. This translates into CASSRRGEQETQYF. This chain connects TRBV3-1 (or the pseudogene TRBV3-2) to TRBJ2-5; a possible D gene is TRBD1 (5 bases). V lost 4 bases to trimming and J lost 2 bases, with 11 bases between them. Germline assignment: CDR1 LGHDT and CDR2 YNNKEL (reference sequence). The CDR3 covers 14 residues.

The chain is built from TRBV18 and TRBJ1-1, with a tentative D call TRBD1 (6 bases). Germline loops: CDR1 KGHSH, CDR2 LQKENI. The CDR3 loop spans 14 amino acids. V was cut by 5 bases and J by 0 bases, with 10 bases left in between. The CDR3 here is CASSAGEMNTEAFF. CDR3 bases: TGTGCCAGCTCAGCAGGGGAAATGAACACTGAAGCTTTCTTT. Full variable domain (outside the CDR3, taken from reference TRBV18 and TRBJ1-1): NAGVMQNPRHLVRRRGQEARLRCSPMKGHSHVYWYRQLPEEGLKFMVYLQKENIIDESGMPKERFSAEFPKEGPSILRIQQVVRGDSAAYFCASSAGEMNTEAFFGQGTRLTVV.

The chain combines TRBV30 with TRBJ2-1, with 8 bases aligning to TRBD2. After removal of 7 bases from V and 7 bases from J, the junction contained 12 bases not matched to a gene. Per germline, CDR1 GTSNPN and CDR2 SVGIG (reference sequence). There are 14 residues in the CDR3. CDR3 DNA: TGTGCCTACGACGGGGGGGCCGGTAGTAATGAGCAGTTCTTC. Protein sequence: CAYDGGAGSNEQFF.

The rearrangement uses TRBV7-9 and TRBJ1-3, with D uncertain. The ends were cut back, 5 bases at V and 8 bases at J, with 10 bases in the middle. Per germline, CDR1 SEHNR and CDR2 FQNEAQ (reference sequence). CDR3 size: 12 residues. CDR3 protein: CASSQTRDTIYF. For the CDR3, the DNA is TGTGCCAGCAGCCAGACCCGGGACACCATATATTTT.

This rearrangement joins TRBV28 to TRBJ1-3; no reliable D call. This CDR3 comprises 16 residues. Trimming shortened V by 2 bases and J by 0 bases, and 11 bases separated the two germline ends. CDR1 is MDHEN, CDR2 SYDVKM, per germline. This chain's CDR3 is CASSLSPHSSGNTIYF. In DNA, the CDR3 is TGTGCCAGCAGTTTAAGTCCCCACAGCTCTGGAAACACCATATATTTT. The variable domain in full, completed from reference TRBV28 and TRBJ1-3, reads DVKVTQSSRYLVKRTGEKVFLECVQDMDHENMFWYRQDPGLGLRLIYFSYDVKMKEKGDIPEGYSVSREKKERFSLILESASTNQTSMYLCASSLSPHSSGNTIYFGEGSWLTVV.

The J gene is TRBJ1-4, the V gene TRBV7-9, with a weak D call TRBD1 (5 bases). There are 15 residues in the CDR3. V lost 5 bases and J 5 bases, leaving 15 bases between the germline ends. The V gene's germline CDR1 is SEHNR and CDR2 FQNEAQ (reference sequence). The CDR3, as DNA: TGTGCCAGCAGCCCAGCGGGACCGGTGAATGAAAAACTGTTTTTT. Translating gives CASSPAGPVNEKLFF. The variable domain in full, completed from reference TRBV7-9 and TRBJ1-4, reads DTGVSQNPRHKITKRGQNVTFRCDPISEHNRLYWYRQTLGQGPEFLTYFQNEAQLEKSRLLSDRFSAERPKGSFSTLEIQRTEQGDSAMYLCASSPAGPVNEKLFFGSGTQLSVL.